This TCR beta chain was obtained from a study of T cells in Graves' hyperthyroidism and ophthalmopathy (dated by TCRdb to the late 2010s). General notes on the study: Peripheral blood was collected at initial diagnosis, before any treatment. After blood sampling, hyperthyroidism patients were treated with methimazole at a starting dose of 30 mg daily, and ophthalmopathy patients were treated with high-dose intravenous methylprednisolone. The approximately 100 discovery patients were divided at random into training and test sets in a 7:3 ratio. Prospective prediction of ophthalmopathy was tested in an independent validation cohort consisting of 18 hyperthyroidism patients and more than 15 patients who later progressed to ophthalmopathy. In addition, the study compared T-cell repertoires in thyroid tissue and in blood from 6 or 7 Graves' hyperthyroidism patients. The paper reports TCR Vbeta CDR3 sequencing of more than 120 peripheral blood samples: 40 or so ophthalmopathy, some 80 hyperthyroidism and roughly 17 progressor patients. TCR V-J signatures able to tell the groups apart were searched for in a discovery cohort of approximately 95 patients, of whom 43 had Graves' ophthalmopathy and 55 to 60 had stable Graves' hyperthyroidism. Study-wide conclusions, independent of this receptor: In validation, the model predicted progression to ophthalmopathy with around 71% sensitivity and 72% to 85% specificity, a median of 6.5 months before onset. Ophthalmopathy was separated from stable hyperthyroidism by a 13 V-J signature model, with over 85% sensitivity and approximately 84% specificity obtained in cross-validation and 80%/75% obtained in testing. No statistical method was used to fix the sample size in advance, and group allocation was not hidden from the investigators. Most expanded thyroid clonotypes (frequency above 0.001) were also detected in blood, a finding suggesting that blood repertoires may reflect thyroid immune responses.

The TCR beta CDR3 regions were amplified from RNA transcripts. The first round of RT-PCR for the TCR CDR3 was performed with the HTBI primer set and the Qiagen OneStep RT-PCR kit. Libraries were constructed in a second round of multiplex PCR, after which size selection and purification were carried out. Sequencing of the libraries was done on an Illumina HiSeq2000 using paired-end 100 bp reads. As for the authors' bioinformatics: SOAPnuke was used to process the raw data, with reads discarded if the reads contained adapters or uncalled bases, had a mean Phred below 15, or lacked an exact constant-primer or identifier match. COPE v1.2.5 was used to merge the high-quality paired reads, and each unique nucleotide sequence was defined as a clonotype. MiTCR v1.1 was used to align clonotypes to the IMGT TRBV, TRBD and TRBJ reference segments. Analysis was restricted to V-J combinations with a frequency above 0.0001, which covered about 99% of repertoires. The TCS score was defined as F50 (clonal expansion) divided by E x V (chaos), with BLOSUM62-based TCRdist calculated between CDR3 peptides within each V-J. Welch's t-statistics and random forest reduced approximately 520 V-J features to about 13, which were used in a naive Bayes classifier (R e1071). Clones were called with MiXCR by TCRdb after fastp trimmed the public reads at Q25, and only in-frame beta chains were retained. One record per CDR3 amino acid sequence lists the most common genes and DNA. V and J calls and clone size were set by TCRdb, not the authors. Here the sample has about 480,000 distinct CDR3 sequences; approximately 25% occur a single time. Around 11% of the sample is taken by the ten largest.

There are 13 amino acids in the CDR3, from cysteine to phenylalanine inclusive. The CDR3 DNA has 39 bases and is translated from base 1. V is cut back by 5 bases and J by 6 bases, with 5 bases in the junction unmatched. Taken from the germline V gene (reference sequence), the CDR1 and CDR2 loops are DFQATT and SNEGSKA. In the ophthalmopathy patients, disease was moderately to severely active, with a Clinical Activity Score of 3 or more, a NOSPECS grade of 4 or more, and a duration of less than 3 months. The study excluded patients with uncontrolled infections, other autoimmune diseases, pregnancy or lactation. Diagnoses were established on the basis of clinical symptoms, serum thyroxine and TRAb, thyroid ultrasound, and orbital computed tomography. PBMCs were separated from 8 to 10 ml of fresh peripheral blood using Ficoll-Paque density gradient centrifugation. Trizol reagent was used to extract total RNA, and RNA quality was then checked on an Agilent 2100 Bioanalyzer.

The table lists this clonotype with many counts. Its antigen is unknown. No much larger clone exists at a distance of one base, and base qualities are not known. The source of this sequence is a woman in her 30s with Graves' ophthalmopathy. The sequenced material came from blood. This chain is built from TRBV20-1 and TRBJ2-2; the junction holds 8 bases that match TRBD2. The nucleotide sequence reads TGCAGTGCTCCGGGGGGGCCGTCCGGGGAGCTGTTTTTT. It is translated as CSAPGGPSGELFF.